This TCR beta chain was sequenced during a study of blood T cell repertoires in COVID-19. Study-level information: Sites across the United States, Italy and Spain contributed samples from acute and convalescent COVID-19.

In the original analysis: Amplifying reference gene primers gave estimates of nucleated cell counts. Using immunoSEQ multiplex PCR, the repertoire was profiled, and TCRdb retains in-frame clones only, with some absent. V and J calls and clone size are as listed in that table; D and trimming were resolved from the DNA. The table lists 150,000 to 200,000 clones, 65% to 85% of them singletons. Per the germline V gene, CDR1 is LNHDA and CDR2 is SQIVND (reference sequence). Trimming cost V 7 bases and J 3 bases; bases outside gene matches: 8. The CDR3 runs 15 residues. Individuals aged about 18 to 90 years were recruited from about two dozen US areas. The study assigned cohorts using participant-reported clinical history.

This chain joins TRBV19 and TRBJ2-1, with 8 bases aligning to TRBD2. This receptor was identified in an older woman who had recovered from COVID-19. Sequencing used PBMCs or T cells enriched from blood (not recorded which). CDR3 sequence reads: CASNPPGLDYNEQFF. For the CDR3, the DNA is TGTGCCAGTAACCCTCCGGGACTAGACTACAATGAGCAGTTCTTC. Full variable domain (outside the CDR3, taken from reference TRBV19 and TRBJ2-1): DGGITQSPKYLFRKEGQNVTLSCEQNLNHDAMYWYRQDPGQGLRLIYYSQIVNDFQKGDIAEGYSVSREKKESFPLTVTSAQKNPTAFYLCASNPPGLDYNEQFFGPGTRLTVL.